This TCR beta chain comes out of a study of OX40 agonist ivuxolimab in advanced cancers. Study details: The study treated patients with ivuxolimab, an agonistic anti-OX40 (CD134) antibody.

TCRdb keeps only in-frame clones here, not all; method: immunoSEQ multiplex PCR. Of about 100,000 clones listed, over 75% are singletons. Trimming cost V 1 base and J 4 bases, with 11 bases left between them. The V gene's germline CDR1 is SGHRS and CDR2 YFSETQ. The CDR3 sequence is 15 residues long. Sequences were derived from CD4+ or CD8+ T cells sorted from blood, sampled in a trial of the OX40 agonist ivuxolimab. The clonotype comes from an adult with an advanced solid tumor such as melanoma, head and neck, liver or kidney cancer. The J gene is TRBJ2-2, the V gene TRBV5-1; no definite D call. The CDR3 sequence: CASSLPVSGTGELFF. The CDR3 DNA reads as TGCGCCAGCAGCTTGCCTGTGAGTGGCACCGGGGAGCTGTTTTTT.